This TCR beta chain is drawn from a study of cytomegalovirus exposure and HLA in healthy donors. The PCR employed 60 Vbeta primers together with 13 Jbeta primers. The protocol was immunoSEQ multiplex PCR, while the TCRdb copy is restricted to in-frame clones and leaves out a portion. Found here are some 190,000 clones, roughly 74% of them singletons; the top ten hold roughly 14%. V lost 4 bases to trimming and J lost 3 bases; unmatched junction nucleotides: 0. Germline V CDR1 and CDR2: SEHNR, FQNEAQ (reference sequence). The CDR3 has 13 residues. The sequence was obtained from a young woman in good health and CMV-seropositive. Sequencing was carried out using PBMCs. The V and J genes are TRBV7-9 and TRBJ1-1, with 9 bases matching TRBD1. CDR3 residues: CASSWDRDTEAFF. As DNA, the CDR3 is TGTGCCAGCAGCTGGGACAGGGACACTGAAGCTTTCTTT.